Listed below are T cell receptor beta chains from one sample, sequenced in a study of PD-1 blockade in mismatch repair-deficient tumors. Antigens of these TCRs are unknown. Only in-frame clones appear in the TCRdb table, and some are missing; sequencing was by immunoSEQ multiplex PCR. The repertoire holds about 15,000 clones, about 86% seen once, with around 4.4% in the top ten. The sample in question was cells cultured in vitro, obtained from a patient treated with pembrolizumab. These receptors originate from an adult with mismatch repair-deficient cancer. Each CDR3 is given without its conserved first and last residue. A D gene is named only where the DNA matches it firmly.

ASSHLALQANTEAF	TRBJ1-1	-	TRBV4-2
ASTREAPYGYT	TRBJ1-2	-	TRBV9
ASSSGGRGLGNEKLF	TRBJ1-4	-	TRBV7-3
ASSGGERLTALATEAF	TRBJ1-1	-	TRBV25-1
ASSLGYEQY	TRBJ2-7	-	TRBV28
ASSFTGMNTEAF	TRBJ1-1	-	TRBV7-2
ASSLRAGVTTDTQY	TRBJ2-3	TRBD2	TRBV5-1
ASSPTGTSSYEQY	TRBJ2-7	TRBD2	TRBV6-5
ATSRAGGPGNTEAF	TRBJ1-1	-	TRBV15
ASSPGSTNEKLF	TRBJ1-4	-	TRBV28
ASSLRGGTDTQY	TRBJ2-3	-	TRBV7-3
ASNAGRGKYNEQF	TRBJ2-1	-	TRBV7-9
ASSLGTGSSGANVLT	TRBJ2-6	TRBD1	TRBV5-1
ASSLVGGFTYQLYYEQY	TRBJ2-7	TRBD2	TRBV5-5
ASSPLNRAATNEKLF	TRBJ1-4	-	TRBV28
ASSLFGNSPLH	TRBJ1-6	-	TRBV28
ASKREAYNEQF	TRBJ2-1	TRBD2	TRBV19
ASSLTTSGSYNEQF	TRBJ2-1	TRBD2	TRBV5-1
ASSGGLAGIEQF	TRBJ2-1	TRBD2	TRBV10-1
ASSLGQNAEAF	TRBJ1-1	-	TRBV11-3
ASSQAGGETQY	TRBJ2-5	TRBD2	TRBV4-1
ASSSTGGVGNQPQH	TRBJ1-5	TRBD1	TRBV28
ASSYGQGGPYNEQF	TRBJ2-1	TRBD1	TRBV10-2
ASSYQHGAQETQY	TRBJ2-5	-	TRBV6-6
SVEEGGRVNGYT	TRBJ1-2	-	TRBV29-1
ASSLGQGAYNEQF	TRBJ2-1	TRBD1	TRBV5-4
ASSLARDTLNTEAF	TRBJ1-1	-	TRBV5-1
ASSIPGPYQPQH	TRBJ1-5	-	TRBV19